This TCR beta chain came from a study of cytomegalovirus exposure and HLA in healthy donors. Note on this clone: The antigen remains unidentified.

The germline CDR1 and CDR2 sequences are MNHEY and SVGAGI. The length of the CDR3 is 15 residues. V lost 2 bases to trimming and J lost 7 bases; unmatched junction nucleotides: 5. The PCR employed 60 Vbeta primers together with 13 Jbeta primers. Method: immunoSEQ multiplex PCR; TCRdb's copy keeps in-frame clones and lacks some. This table has roughly 120,000 clones, around 86% appearing once. Study-level results: Differences between HLA loci emerged in a later analysis of TCR association rates, with DRB1 most and HLA-C fewest. Across donors, sequencing depth was assumed by presence/absence analyses to be roughly uniform. Accurate HLA-A and HLA-B prediction from TCR beta sequences was reported for most subjects.

Sequences were obtained from PBMCs. The gene calls are TRBV6-5 and TRBJ1-6; TRBD1 agrees at 7 bases. The clonotype originates from a woman aged 30 to 39 in good health and CMV-seronegative. The CDR3 sequence: CASSYTGVGNSPLHF. Written as DNA, the CDR3 is TGTGCCAGCAGTTACACAGGGGTTGGGAATTCACCCCTCCACTTT.